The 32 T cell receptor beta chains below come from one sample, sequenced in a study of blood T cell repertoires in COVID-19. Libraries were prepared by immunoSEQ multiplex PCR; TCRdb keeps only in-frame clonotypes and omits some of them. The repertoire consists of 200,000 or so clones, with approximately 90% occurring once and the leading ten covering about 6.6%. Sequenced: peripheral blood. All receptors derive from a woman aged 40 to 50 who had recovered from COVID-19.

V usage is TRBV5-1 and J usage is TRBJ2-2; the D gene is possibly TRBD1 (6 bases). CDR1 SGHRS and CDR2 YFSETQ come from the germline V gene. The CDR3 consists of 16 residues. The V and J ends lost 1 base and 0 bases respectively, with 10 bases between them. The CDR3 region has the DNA TGCGCCAGCAGCTTGTCGAAGGGGGCGAACACCGGGGAGCTGTTTTTT. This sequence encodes CASSLSKGANTGELFF.

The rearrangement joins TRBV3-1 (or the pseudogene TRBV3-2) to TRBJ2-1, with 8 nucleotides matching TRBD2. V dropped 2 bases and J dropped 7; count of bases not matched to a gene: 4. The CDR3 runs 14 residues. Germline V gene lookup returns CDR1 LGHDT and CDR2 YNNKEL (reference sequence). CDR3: CASSQSGSLNEQFF. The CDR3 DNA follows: TGTGCCAGCAGCCAAAGCGGGAGTTTGAATGAGCAGTTCTTC.

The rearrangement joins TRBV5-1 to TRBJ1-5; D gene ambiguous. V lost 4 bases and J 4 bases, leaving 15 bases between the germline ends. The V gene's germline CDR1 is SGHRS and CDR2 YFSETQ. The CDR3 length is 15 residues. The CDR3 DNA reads TGCGCCAGCAGCCCAGGTTCGCGTTTGAATCAGCCCCAGCATTTT. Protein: CASSPGSRLNQPQHF.

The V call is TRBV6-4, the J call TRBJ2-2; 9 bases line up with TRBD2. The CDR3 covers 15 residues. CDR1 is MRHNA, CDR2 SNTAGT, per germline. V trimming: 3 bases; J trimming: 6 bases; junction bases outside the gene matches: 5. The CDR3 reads CASSEGSGSSGELFF. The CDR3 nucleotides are TGTGCCAGCAGTGAGGGTAGCGGGAGTTCCGGGGAGCTGTTTTTT.

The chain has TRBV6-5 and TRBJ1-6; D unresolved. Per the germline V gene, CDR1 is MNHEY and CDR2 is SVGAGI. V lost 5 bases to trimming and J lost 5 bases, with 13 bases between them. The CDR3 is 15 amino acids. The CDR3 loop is CASSRHRADNSPLHF. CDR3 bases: TGTGCCAGCAGTCGCCACAGAGCCGATAATTCACCCCTCCACTTT.

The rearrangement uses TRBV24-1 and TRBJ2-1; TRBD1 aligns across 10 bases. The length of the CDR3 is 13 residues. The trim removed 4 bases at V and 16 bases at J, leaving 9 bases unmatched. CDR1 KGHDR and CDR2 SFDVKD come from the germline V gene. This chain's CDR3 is CATSETGTGVLFF. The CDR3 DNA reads TGTGCCACCAGTGAAACGGGGACAGGGGTTCTCTTCTTC.

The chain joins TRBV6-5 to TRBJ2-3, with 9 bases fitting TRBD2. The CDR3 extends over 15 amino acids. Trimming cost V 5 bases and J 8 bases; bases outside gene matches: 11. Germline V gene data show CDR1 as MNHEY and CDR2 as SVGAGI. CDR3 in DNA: TGTGCCAGCAGTCCTCTCTTGGCGGGAGGGCTTACGCAGTATTTT. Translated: CASSPLLAGGLTQYF.

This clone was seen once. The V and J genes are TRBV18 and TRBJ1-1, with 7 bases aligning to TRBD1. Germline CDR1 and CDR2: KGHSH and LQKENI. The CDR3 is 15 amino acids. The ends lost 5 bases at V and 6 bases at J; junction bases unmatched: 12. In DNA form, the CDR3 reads TGTGCCAGCTCAAACAGGGGAGATGGGGACTCTGAAGCTTTCTTT. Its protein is CASSNRGDGDSEAFF.

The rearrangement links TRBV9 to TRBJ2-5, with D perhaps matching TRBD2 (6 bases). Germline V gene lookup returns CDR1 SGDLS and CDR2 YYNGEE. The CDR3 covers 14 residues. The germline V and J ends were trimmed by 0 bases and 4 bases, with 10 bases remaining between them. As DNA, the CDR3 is TGTGCCAGCAGCGTAGGGTTTAGCGGAGAGACCCAGTACTTC. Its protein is CASSVGFSGETQYF.

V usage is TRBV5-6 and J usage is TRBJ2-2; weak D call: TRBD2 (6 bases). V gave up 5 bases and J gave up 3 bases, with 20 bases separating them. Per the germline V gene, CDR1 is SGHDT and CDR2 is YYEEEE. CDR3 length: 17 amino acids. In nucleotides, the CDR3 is TGTGCCAGCAGTCTGGAGGCGGGTAGCGGATACACCGGGGAGCTGTTTTTT. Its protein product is CASSLEAGSGYTGELFF.

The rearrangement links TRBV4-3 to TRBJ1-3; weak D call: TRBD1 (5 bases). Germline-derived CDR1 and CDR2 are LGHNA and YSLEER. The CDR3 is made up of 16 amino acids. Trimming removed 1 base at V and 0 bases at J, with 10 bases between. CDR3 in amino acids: CASSQAPQASGNTIYF. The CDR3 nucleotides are TGCGCCAGCAGCCAAGCCCCACAGGCCTCTGGAAACACCATATATTTT.

The CDR3 is CASSLGQGYQPQHF. In DNA form, the CDR3 reads TGTGCCAGCAGCTTGGGGCAGGGATATCAGCCCCAGCATTTT. The genes are TRBV13 and TRBJ1-5, with a possible D match to TRBD1 (5 bases). The CDR3 runs to 14 residues. Germline CDR1 PRHDT, CDR2 FYEKMQ (reference sequence). Trimming removed 3 bases at V and 5 bases at J, with 11 bases between.

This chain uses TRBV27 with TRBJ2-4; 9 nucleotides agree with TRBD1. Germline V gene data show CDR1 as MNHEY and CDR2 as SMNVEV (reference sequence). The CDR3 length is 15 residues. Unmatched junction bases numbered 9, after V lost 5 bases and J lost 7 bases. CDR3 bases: TGTGCCAGCAGTCCCCAAGGACAGGGGTCGAACATTCAGTACTTC. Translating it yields CASSPQGQGSNIQYF.

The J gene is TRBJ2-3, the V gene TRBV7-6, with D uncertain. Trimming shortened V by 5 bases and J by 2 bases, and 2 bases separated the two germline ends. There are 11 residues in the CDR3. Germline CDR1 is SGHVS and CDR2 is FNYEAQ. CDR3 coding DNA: TGTGCCAGCAGCCACACAGATACGCAGTATTTT. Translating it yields CASSHTDTQYF. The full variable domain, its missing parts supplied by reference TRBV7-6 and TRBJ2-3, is GAGVSQSPRYKVTKRGQDVALRCDPISGHVSLYWYRQALGQGPEFLTYFNYEAQQDKSGLPNDRFSAERPEGSISTLTIQRTEQRDSAMYRCASSHTDTQYFGPGTRLTVL.

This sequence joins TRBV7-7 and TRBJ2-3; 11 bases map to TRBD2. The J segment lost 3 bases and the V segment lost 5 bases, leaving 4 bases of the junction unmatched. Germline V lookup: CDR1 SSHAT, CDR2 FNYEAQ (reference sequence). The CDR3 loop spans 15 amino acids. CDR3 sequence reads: CASSPLAGGTDTQYF. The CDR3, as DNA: TGTGCCAGCAGCCCCTTAGCGGGAGGGACAGATACGCAGTATTTT.

The DNA of the CDR3 is TGTGCCAGCAGCTTGTTAACGTCGACAGGGCTCAATTCACCCCTCCACTTT. Translation: CASSLLTSTGLNSPLHF. The chain recombines TRBV5-8 with TRBJ1-6, with 7 nucleotides matching TRBD1. The length of the CDR3 is 17 residues. Trimming removed 1 base from V and 7 bases from J; junction bases left unmatched: 11. The germline gives CDR1 SGHTS, CDR2 YDEGEE. The full variable domain, in which reference TRBV5-8 and TRBJ1-6 provide the parts outside the CDR3, is EAGVTQSPTHLIKTRGQQATLRCSPISGHTSVYWYQQALGLGLQFLLWYDEGEERNRGNFPPRFSGRQFPNYSSELNVNALELEDSALYLCASSLLTSTGLNSPLHFGNGTRLTVT.

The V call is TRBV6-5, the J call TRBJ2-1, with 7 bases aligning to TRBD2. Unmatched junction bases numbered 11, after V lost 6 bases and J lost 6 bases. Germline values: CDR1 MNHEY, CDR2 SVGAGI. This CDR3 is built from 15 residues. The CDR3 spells CASRKPGTTGNEQFF. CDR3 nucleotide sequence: TGTGCCAGCAGAAAGCCGGGGACTACCGGCAATGAGCAGTTCTTC.

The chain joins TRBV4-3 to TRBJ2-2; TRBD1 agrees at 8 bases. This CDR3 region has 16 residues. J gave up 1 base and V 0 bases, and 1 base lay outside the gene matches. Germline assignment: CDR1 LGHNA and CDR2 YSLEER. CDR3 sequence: CASSQEGTGNTGELFF. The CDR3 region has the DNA TGCGCCAGCAGCCAAGAGGGGACAGGGAACACCGGGGAGCTGTTTTTT.

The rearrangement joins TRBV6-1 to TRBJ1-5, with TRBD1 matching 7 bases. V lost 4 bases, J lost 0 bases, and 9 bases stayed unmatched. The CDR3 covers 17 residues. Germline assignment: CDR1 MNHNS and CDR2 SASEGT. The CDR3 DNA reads TGTGCCAGCAGTGGCCGGGACAGAGCATATAGCAATCAGCCCCAGCATTTT. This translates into CASSGRDRAYSNQPQHF.

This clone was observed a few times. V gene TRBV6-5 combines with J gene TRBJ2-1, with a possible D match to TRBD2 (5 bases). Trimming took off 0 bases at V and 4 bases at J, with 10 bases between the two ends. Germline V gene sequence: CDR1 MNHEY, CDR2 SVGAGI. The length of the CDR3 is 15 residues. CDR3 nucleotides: TGTGCCAGCAGTTACTCGCCTAGCATTTACAATGAGCAGTTCTTC. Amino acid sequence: CASSYSPSIYNEQFF.

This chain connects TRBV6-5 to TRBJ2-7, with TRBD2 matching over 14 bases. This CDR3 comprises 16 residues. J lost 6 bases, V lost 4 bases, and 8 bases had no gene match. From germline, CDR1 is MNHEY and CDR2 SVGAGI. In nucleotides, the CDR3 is TGTGCCAGCAGTTCCCGGACTAGCGGGAGGTTCGGCGAGCAGTACTTC. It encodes CASSSRTSGRFGEQYF.

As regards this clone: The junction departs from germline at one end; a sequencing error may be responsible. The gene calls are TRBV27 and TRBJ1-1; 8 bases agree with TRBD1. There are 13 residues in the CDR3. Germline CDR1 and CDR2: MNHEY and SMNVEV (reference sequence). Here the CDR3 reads CASSNGQGPGIVF. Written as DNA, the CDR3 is TGTGCCAGCAGTAATGGACAGGGTCCGGGGATTGTCTTT.

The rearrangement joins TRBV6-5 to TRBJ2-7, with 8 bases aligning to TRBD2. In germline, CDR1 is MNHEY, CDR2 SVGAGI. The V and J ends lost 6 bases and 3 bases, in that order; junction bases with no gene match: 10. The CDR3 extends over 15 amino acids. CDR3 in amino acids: CASSDTSGPLYEQYF. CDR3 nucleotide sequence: TGTGCCAGCAGCGATACTAGCGGCCCCCTCTACGAGCAGTACTTC.

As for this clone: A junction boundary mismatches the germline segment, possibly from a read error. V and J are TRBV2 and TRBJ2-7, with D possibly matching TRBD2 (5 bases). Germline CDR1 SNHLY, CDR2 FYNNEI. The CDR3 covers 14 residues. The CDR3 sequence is CASSEVTLMREPYF. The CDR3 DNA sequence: TGTGCCAGCAGTGAAGTGACCTTAATGAGGGAGCCGTACTTC. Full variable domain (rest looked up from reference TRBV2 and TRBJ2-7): EPEVTQTPSHQVTQMGQEVILRCVPISNHLYFYWYRQILGQKVEFLVSFYNNEISEKSEIFDDQFSVERPDGSNFTLKIRSTKLEDSAMYFCASSEVTLMREPYFGPGTRLTVT.

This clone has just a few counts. In nucleotides, the CDR3 is TGTGCCAGCAGCTCCGGGACAGGGAAATCAAAACTGTTTTTT. This encodes CASSSGTGKSKLFF. The chain has TRBV7-9 and TRBJ1-4; 9 nucleotides align to TRBD1. The CDR3 is 14 amino acids. Germline CDR1 SEHNR, CDR2 FQNEAQ (reference sequence). Germline trimming cut 4 bases from V and 10 bases from J; bases unmatched to any gene: 7. The full variable domain, completed using reference TRBV7-9 and TRBJ1-4, is DTGVSQNPRHKITKRGQNVTFRCDPISEHNRLYWYRQTLGQGPEFLTYFQNEAQLEKSRLLSDRFSAERPKGSFSTLEIQRTEQGDSAMYLCASSSGTGKSKLFFGSGTQLSVL.

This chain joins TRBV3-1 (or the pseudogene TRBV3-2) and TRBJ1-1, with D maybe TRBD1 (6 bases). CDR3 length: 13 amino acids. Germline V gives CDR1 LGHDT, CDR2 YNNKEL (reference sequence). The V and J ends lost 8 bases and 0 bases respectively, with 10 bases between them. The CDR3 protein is CASGGHLNTEAFF. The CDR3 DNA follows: TGTGCCAGCGGGGGACATTTGAACACTGAAGCTTTCTTT.

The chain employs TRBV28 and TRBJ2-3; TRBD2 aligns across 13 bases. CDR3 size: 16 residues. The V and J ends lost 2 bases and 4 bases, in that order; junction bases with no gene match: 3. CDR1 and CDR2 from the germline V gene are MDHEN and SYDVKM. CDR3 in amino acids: CASSLVLAGGADTQYF. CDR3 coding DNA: TGTGCCAGCAGTTTAGTACTAGCGGGAGGGGCAGATACGCAGTATTTT.

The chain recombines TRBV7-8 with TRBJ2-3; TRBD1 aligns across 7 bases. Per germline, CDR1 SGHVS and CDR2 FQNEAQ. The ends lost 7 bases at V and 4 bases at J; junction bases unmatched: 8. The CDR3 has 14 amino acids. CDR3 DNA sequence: TGTGCCAGCACGCGTACAGGGGAAGCAGATACGCAGTATTTT. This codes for CASTRTGEADTQYF.

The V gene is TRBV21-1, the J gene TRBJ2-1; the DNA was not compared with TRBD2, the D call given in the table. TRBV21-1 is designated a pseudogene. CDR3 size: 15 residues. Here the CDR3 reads CASRKGLAGVNEQFF. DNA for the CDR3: TGTGCCAGCAGAAAGGGACTAGCCGGAGTCAATGAGCAGTTCTTC.

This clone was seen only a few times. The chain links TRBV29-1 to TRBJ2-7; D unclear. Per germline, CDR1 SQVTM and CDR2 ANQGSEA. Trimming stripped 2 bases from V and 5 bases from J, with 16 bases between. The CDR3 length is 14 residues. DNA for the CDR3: TGCAGCGTTGAACTTTTGTATAAGAGGAACGAGCAGTACTTC. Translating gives CSVELLYKRNEQYF.

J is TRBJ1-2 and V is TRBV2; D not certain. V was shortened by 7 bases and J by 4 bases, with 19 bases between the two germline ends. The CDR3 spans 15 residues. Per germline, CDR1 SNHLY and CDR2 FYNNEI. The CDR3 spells CASTESGIHPYGYTF. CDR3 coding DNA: TGTGCCAGCACAGAGTCCGGGATTCACCCCTATGGCTACACCTTC.

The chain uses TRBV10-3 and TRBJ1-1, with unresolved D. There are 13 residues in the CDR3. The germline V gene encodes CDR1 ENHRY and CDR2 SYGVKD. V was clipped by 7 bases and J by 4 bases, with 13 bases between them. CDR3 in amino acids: CAITQEDGTEAFF. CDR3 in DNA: TGTGCCATCACCCAGGAGGATGGCACTGAAGCTTTCTTT.